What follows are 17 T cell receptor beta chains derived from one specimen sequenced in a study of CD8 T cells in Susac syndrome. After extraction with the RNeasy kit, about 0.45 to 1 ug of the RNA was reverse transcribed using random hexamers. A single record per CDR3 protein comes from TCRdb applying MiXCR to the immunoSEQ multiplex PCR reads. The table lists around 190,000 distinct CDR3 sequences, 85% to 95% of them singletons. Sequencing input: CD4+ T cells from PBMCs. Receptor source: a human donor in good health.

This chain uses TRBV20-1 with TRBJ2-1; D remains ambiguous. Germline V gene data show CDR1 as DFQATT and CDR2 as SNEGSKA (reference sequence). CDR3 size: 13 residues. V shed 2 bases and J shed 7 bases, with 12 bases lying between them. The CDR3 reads CSARTPGWNEQFF. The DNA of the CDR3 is TGCAGTGCTAGAACGCCCGGGTGGAATGAGCAGTTCTTC.

As DNA, the CDR3 is TGTGCCAGCAGGACGCGGTTGAGGGATACGCAGTATTTT. Protein sequence: CASRTRLRDTQYF. The chain carries TRBV7-9 and TRBJ2-3; the D is unclear. This CDR3 has 13 residues. Germline CDR1 and CDR2: SEHNR and FQNEAQ (reference sequence). The V gene lost 6 bases and the J gene lost 6 bases, with 13 bases spanning the gap.

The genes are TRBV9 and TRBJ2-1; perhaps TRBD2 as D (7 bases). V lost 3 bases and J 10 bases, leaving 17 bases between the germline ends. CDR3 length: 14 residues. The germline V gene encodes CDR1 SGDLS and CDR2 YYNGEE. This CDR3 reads CASSAQGGIGEQFF. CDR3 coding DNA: TGTGCCAGCAGCGCACAGGGAGGGATTGGCGAGCAGTTCTTC.

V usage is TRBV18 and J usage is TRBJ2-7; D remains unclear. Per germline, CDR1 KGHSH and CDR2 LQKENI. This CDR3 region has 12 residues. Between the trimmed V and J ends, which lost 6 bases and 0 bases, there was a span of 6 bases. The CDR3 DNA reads TGTGCCAGCTCTCCAAGCTCCTACGAGCAGTACGTC. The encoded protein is CASSPSSYEQYV.

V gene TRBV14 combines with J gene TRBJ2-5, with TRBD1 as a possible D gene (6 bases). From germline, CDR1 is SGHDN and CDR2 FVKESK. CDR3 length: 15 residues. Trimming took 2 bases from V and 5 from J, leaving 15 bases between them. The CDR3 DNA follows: TGTGCCAGCAGCCAATTGGGGGCGCGAGGGGAGACCCAGTACTTC. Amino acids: CASSQLGARGETQYF.

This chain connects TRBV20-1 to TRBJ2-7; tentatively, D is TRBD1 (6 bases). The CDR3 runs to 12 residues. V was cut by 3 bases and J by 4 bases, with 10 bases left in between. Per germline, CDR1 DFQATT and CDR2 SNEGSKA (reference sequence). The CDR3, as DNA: TGCAGTGCTAGTGGGGACACTTACGAGCAGTACGTC. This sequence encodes CSASGDTYEQYV.

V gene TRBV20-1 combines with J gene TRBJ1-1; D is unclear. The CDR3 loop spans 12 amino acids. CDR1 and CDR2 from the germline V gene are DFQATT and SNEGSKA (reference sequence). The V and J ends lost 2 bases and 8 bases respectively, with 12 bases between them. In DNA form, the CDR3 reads TGCAGTGCTAGACCGCCCGAGTCCGAAGCTTTCTTT. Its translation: CSARPPESEAFF.

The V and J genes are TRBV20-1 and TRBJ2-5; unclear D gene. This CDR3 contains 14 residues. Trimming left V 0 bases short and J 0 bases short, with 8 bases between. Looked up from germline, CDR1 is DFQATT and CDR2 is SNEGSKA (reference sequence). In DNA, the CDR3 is TGCAGTGCTAGAGAGACACCGTACCAAGAGACCCAGTACTTC. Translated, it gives CSARETPYQETQYF.

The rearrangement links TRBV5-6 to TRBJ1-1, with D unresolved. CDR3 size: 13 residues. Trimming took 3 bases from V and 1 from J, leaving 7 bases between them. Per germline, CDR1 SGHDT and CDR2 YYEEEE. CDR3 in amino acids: CASSSSGNTEAFF. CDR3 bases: TGTGCCAGCAGCTCATCAGGGAACACTGAAGCTTTCTTT.

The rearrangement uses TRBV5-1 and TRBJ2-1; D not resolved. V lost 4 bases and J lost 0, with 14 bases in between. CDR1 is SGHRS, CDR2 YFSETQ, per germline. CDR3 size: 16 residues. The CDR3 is CASSTDTKSSYNEQFF. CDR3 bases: TGCGCCAGCAGCACCGACACCAAAAGCTCCTACAATGAGCAGTTCTTC.

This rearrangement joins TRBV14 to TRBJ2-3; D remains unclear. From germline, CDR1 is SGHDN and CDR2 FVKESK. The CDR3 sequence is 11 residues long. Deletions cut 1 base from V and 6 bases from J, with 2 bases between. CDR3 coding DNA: TGTGCCAGCAGCCAAGCCGATACGCAGTATTTT. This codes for CASSQADTQYF. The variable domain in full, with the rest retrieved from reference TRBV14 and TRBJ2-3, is EAGVTQFPSHSVIEKGQTVTLRCDPISGHDNLYWYRRVMGKEIKFLLHFVKESKQDESGMPNNRFLAERTGGTYSTLKVQPAELEDSGVYFCASSQADTQYFGPGTRLTVL.

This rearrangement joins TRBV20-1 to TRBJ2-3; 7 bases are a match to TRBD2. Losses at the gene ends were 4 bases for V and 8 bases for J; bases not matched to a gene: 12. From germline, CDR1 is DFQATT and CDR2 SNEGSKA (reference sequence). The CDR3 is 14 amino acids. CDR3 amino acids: CSATSGVVSGTQYF. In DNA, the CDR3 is TGCAGTGCTACCAGCGGGGTTGTCTCTGGTACGCAGTATTTT.

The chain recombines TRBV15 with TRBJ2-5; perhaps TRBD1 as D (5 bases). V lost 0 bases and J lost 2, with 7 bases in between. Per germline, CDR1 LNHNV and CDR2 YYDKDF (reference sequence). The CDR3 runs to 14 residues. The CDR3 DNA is TGTGCCACCAGCAGAGATCAGGGACAAGAGACCCAGTACTTC. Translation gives CATSRDQGQETQYF.

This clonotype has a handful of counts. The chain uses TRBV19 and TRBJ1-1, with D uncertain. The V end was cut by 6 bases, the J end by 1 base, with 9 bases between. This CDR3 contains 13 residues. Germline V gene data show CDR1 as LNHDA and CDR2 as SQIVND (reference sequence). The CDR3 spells CASSLDRNTEAFF. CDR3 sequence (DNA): TGTGCCAGTAGCCTCGACCGGAACACTGAAGCTTTCTTT.

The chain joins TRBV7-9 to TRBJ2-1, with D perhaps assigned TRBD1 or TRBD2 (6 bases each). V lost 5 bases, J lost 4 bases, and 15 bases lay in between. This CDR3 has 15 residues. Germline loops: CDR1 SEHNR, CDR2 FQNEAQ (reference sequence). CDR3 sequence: CASSPTGRGYNEQFF. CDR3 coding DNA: TGTGCCAGCAGCCCTACAGGGCGGGGTTACAATGAGCAGTTCTTC.

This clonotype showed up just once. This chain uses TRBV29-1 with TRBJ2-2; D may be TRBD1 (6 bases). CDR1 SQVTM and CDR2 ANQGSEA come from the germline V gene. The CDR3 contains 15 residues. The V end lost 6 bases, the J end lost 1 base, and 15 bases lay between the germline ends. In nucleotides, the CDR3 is TGCAGCGTCCGTCGTATAGGGGGGAACACCGGGGAGCTGTTTTTT. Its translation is CSVRRIGGNTGELFF.

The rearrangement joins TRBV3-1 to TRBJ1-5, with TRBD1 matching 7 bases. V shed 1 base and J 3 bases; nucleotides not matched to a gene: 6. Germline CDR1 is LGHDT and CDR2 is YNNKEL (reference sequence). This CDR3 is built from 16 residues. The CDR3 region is CASSQGRGQFNQPQHF. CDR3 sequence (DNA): TGTGCCAGCAGCCAAGGGAGGGGGCAGTTCAATCAGCCCCAGCATTTT.